This TCR beta chain was identified during a study of cytomegalovirus exposure and HLA in healthy donors (dated by TCRdb to 2016 to 2017). Background on the whole study: According to an earlier analysis of 587 of the donors, about 179 million T cells yielded over 90 million unique TCR beta sequences and around 280 Gb of sequence data. About 320 gigabases of sequencing data and 70 million to 85 million unique TCR sequences were included in an early release covering over 600 HLA-typed donors. The genetic ancestry cluster associated with self-reported Caucasian donors included over 80% of the 350 to 500 genotyped donors. The study aimed to test whether signatures of past pathogen exposure could be identified by cataloging public T cell receptors. The T cell repertoires of some 670 subjects were profiled by immunosequencing and related to cytomegalovirus serostatus. A separate validation cohort of 100 to 150 different subjects was used in addition to the approximately 700-subject first cohort. To predict cytomegalovirus infection status, the study brought together high-throughput TCR immunosequencing, statistical association of individual TCRs with disease status, and machine learning. A later analysis re-examined previously published TCR beta repertoires from about 670 donors and added high-resolution HLA genotyping to investigate patterns of TCR occurrence. Rather than drawing on any new phenotypic data, the later analysis identified candidate immune exposures from TCR beta sequences and the way those sequences occurred across donors. An earlier analysis of several hundred of the donors used high-throughput TCR beta sequencing to judge whether each TCR beta V gene segment behaved as functional or pseudogenic. Donor age, sex, ethnicity and CMV serostatus were compiled alongside the repertoire data. Genome-wide SNP genotypes for about 65% of the roughly 670 donors were used in a later genetic analysis, which treated that subset as a discovery cohort. Every discovery cohort repertoire had been produced on one sequencing platform. Both class I and class II loci were covered by HLA typing, at four-digit resolution. Typing coverage differed by locus: A, B, C, DRB1 and DQB1 were typed in about 620-640 donors, DQA1 in about 510, DPA1 in nearly 610, and DPB1 in just under 480. Roughly 5 DR-DQ haplotypes were handled as single units for association and clustering, since linkage in the cohort was strong. Among about 400 genotyped donors of the cohort, an average of roughly 230,000 unique TCR beta nucleotide sequences was sequenced per donor, of which about 19% were non-productive. Overall study results and their limits: A later analysis reported that several top co-occurrence clusters appeared linked to parvovirus B19, influenza, CMV and Epstein-Barr virus. In a later analysis, TCR association rates were found to vary across HLA loci, with the most associated TCRs seen for DRB1 alleles and the fewest for HLA-C alleles. Across donors, most TCR sequences were observed very rarely, whereas some public TCRs were present in many individuals. In this cohort, only TCR beta chains were sequenced, and detectable features were limited by the absence of alpha or paired-chain data. The study listed 150 to 200 TCR beta chains as associated with cytomegalovirus. Because the 87-base-pair reads could not distinguish some IMGT-functional V segments, including TRBV6-2 and TRBV6-3, those segments were excluded. Correlated functional status among segregating V segments might reflect linkage disequilibrium, but an unknown experimental factor could not be ruled out. Around 16 rarely observed V segments, including chromosome 9 orphons, were excluded from the earlier analysis of about 610 of the donors because counts were too low. When HLA alleles, especially DR and DQ, strongly co-occurred, attributing TCR associations to individual alleles was difficult. Sequencing depth was assumed to be roughly uniform across donors in the presence/absence analyses, though that assumption may not hold. In an earlier analysis of more than 450 of the donors, most TCR beta V segments were observed in productive rearrangements about 90% or about 30% of the time, broadly matching IMGT annotations. In a later analysis, HLA-associated TCR beta chains were found to be more clonally expanded and to have lower generation probabilities than equally common non-associated chains. A group of highly shared sequence variants was considered likely to be a technical artifact of the sequencing pipeline. A few of the identified cytomegalovirus-associated TCR beta chains were confirmed in vitro to be specific for cytomegalovirus antigens. Most CMV-associated TCR beta chains appeared to be HLA-restricted in a later analysis, and the HLA associations seemed to be driven largely by CMV exposure. A later analysis associated about 17,000 TCR beta sequences with specific HLA alleles at a false discovery rate of 0.05. It was suggested by the authors that the approach could potentially be generalized to other disease states and immunological phenotypes. CMV serostatus was the only immune exposure information available for the cohort. A further reported finding was that TCR beta sequences accurately predicted the HLA-A and HLA-B alleles for most subjects in the first cohort. V-gene and J-gene trimming of TCR beta chains was associated with a missense DCLRE1C variant in a later genetic analysis, and the association was replicated in an independent cohort. Because some donors lacked HLA typing at each locus, the association tests relied only on the typed subset. The classifier was reported to diagnose cytomegalovirus status with high specificity and sensitivity in both the original and validation cohorts. According to a later genetic analysis, donors in an Asian-associated ancestry cluster had fewer N-insertions in productive TCRs than the approximately 700-donor mean.

The library was produced with the immunoSEQ multiplex PCR assay. For the multiplex PCR, a mixture combining 60 forward primers for TCR Vbeta segments and 13 reverse primers for TCR Jbeta segments was used. The CDR3 region of rearranged TCR beta genes was amplified from genomic DNA with a multiplex PCR assay. The Illumina HiSeq System was used to sequence the amplified TCR beta libraries as 87-base-pair reads. As for the original processing: Across the 670 or so repertoires, a later analysis counted 60 million to 90 million unique TCR beta chains, about 10 million of which were shared by at least two donors. Raw reads were error-corrected and collapsed into unique sequences with a nearest-neighbor algorithm that merged closely related sequences to remove PCR and sequencing errors. CDR3 sequences were aligned to IMGT reference sequences to assign V, D and J gene segments. Each retained sequence needed at least a six-nucleotide match to both a V gene segment and a J gene segment. Rearrangements were called productive when the CDR3 lacked stop codons and stayed in frame with V and J; all others were non-productive. Following IMGT convention, CDR3 was defined as the stretch from the second conserved V-encoded cysteine to the conserved J-encoded phenylalanine. The earlier analysis of some 550 of the donors excluded any sequence lacking an unambiguous match to a single V gene segment. An earlier analysis of 450 to 650 of the donors called V segments functional above 56.7% productive rearrangements and segregating when the between-donor standard deviation exceeded 5%. To diagnose cytomegalovirus status from the catalog of TCR beta chain sequences, a statistical classification framework was built. In a later analysis, TCR nucleotide sequences were compared against IMGT/GENE-DB human TR gene sequences so that V and J genes could be assigned. The TCRdist pipeline was used in a later analysis to assign CDR3 sequences and most-parsimonious VDJ recombination scenarios. In a later analysis, each TCR beta chain was defined by its CDR3 amino acid sequence together with its V-gene family, and reads lacking a unique V-gene family were excluded. As a way to deal with suspected cross-contamination and a sequencing artifact, a later analysis dropped approximately 570 nucleotide sequences that were highly shared and had low generation probability. A later analysis calculated a clonal expansion index for each public chain from normalized within-repertoire ranks of inferred template counts. Generation probabilities in a later analysis came from a VDJ recombination model fitted to out-of-frame rearrangements, and those results were checked against IGoR. In a later analysis, TCR-TCR, TCR-HLA and TCR-CMV co-occurrence was scored with hypergeometric tests, and a repertoire-size bias correction was applied to TCR pairs. A later analysis estimated false discovery rates by permuting HLA or CMV assignments 20 times. A later analysis grouped co-occurring TCRs with DBSCAN, adding TCRdist sequence similarity when clustering within HLA-allele-positive subsets. Repertoires with fewer than 30,000 or more than 120,000 public chains were left out of co-occurrence clustering, as were several repertoires with anomalous nucleotide sharing. TCRdb retrieved this table from immuneACCESS and kept in-frame rearrangements only. Not all clones are present; in checked studies, unresolved V genes account for under half, and no reason is known for the remainder. The V and J calls and clone size come from that table; D and trimming were worked out from the DNA. The sample data list around 150,000 clones, and 80% to 90% of these were observed just once. The ten largest clones capture approximately 4.2% of the sample.

The cohort comprised some 680 healthy bone marrow donors. Cohort members were all nominally healthy when sampled, although unrecorded immune exposures were likely present. The donor was CMV seropositive and belonged to the group of 270 or so seropositive cohort members. A peripheral blood sample was provided by each donor, and peripheral blood mononuclear cells were used for TCR beta sequencing. Genomic DNA was extracted from the blood cell samples with the Qiagen DNeasy Blood Extraction Kit. About this clone itself: No cognate antigen has been identified for it. Within one base of it there is no much larger clone, and no base qualities were kept.

The CDR3 runs 16 residues from the cysteine to the phenylalanine. Only the CDR3 region is kept as DNA, spanning 48 bases read in frame from base 1. The germline V gene specifies MDHEN as CDR1 and SYDVKM as CDR2. The V end gives up 5 bases and the J end 10 bases, leaving 18 bases in the junction not matched to a gene. The sequence joins TRBV28 to TRBJ2-3; TRBD2 lines up with 7 middle nucleotides. Sequencing used PBMCs. The source of this sequence is a woman aged 40-49 years in good health and CMV-seropositive. CDR3 reads: CASSLLSSTRSGAQYF. The DNA sequence is given as TGTGCCAGCAGTCTGCTCTCATCGACTAGGAGCGGGGCGCAGTATTTT. With the rest looked up from the reference TRBV28 and TRBJ2-3 genes rather than sequenced, the full variable domain is DVKVTQSSRYLVKRTGEKVFLECVQDMDHENMFWYRQDPGLGLRLIYFSYDVKMKEKGDIPEGYSVSREKKERFSLILESASTNQTSMYLCASSLLSSTRSGAQYFGPGTRLTVL.